The rows below give T cell receptor beta chains drawn from one sample of a study of T-cell memory formation after mild COVID-19. TCRdb used MiXCR to reprocess the 5' RACE reads, holding one entry per CDR3 protein. The data show around 500,000 distinct CDR3 sequences, 18% seen once. Source material: PBMCs or a T cell subset sorted from them (not recorded which). These receptor sequences come from an adult woman who had mild COVID-19 (a few samples of this study predate the infection). Cell type and time point are not known. CDR3s include the opening cysteine and the closing phenylalanine or tryptophan. D genes are given only for firm matches. A clone size is listed for some rows: how often the clone was seen (once, few, many), or a class if it is expanded.

>.|TRBJ2-3|TRBV2|few
CASSEAMAGADTQYF
TGTGCCAGCAGTGAAGCGATGGCGGGTGCAGATACGCAGTATTTT
>.|TRBJ2-1|TRBV6-6|once
CASSYTTTDNNEQFF
TGTGCCAGCAGTTACACGACGACAGACAACAATGAGCAGTTCTTC
>.|TRBJ1-2|TRBV29-1|.
CSAITGKTDYGYTF
TGCAGCGCCATAACAGGGAAGACAGATTATGGCTACACCTTC
>.|TRBJ2-7|TRBV6-5|.
CASSYQPGYEQYF
TGTGCCAGCAGTTACCAGCCGGGGTACGAGCAGTACTTC
>.|TRBJ2-3|TRBV4-1|many
CASSPQSDTQYF
TGCGCCAGCAGCCCGCAGTCAGATACGCAGTATTTT
>.|TRBJ1-2|TRBV6-1|.
CASSSKTGIVGYTF
TGTGCCAGCAGTTCCAAGACAGGAATAGTTGGCTACACCTTC
>TRBD1|TRBJ2-7|TRBV15|few
CATSRDQNRGEQYF
TGTGCCACCAGCAGAGATCAAAACAGGGGCGAGCAGTACTTC
>.|TRBJ2-1|TRBV11-2|many
CASSSPTSLQTSF
TGTGCCAGCAGCTCACCTACTAGCCTCCAGACCTCCTTC
>.|TRBJ2-1|TRBV12-3/TRBV12-4|few
CASSLVPASSYNEQFF
TGTGCCAGCAGTTTAGTACCAGCGAGCTCCTACAATGAGCAGTTCTTC
>TRBD2|TRBJ2-3|TRBV4-1|.
CASSLIPGGETDTQYF
TGCGCCAGCAGCCTCATCCCCGGGGGGGAAACAGATACGCAGTATTTT
>TRBD2|TRBJ2-5|TRBV6-5|few
CASSRGLAGGRQETQYF
TGTGCCAGCAGCCGTGGACTAGCGGGAGGAAGACAAGAGACCCAGTACTTC
>.|TRBJ1-1|TRBV12-3/TRBV12-4|few
CASSPSNGRTEGNTEAFF
TGTGCCAGCAGTCCATCCAATGGCCGCACAGAGGGGAACACTGAAGCTTTCTTT
>TRBD1|TRBJ2-7|TRBV4-3|few
CASSQVWTGRSYEQYF
TGCGCCAGCAGCCAAGTATGGACAGGGAGGTCCTACGAGCAGTACTTC
>.|TRBJ2-2|TRBV14|few
CASSRLTTGELFF
TGTGCCAGCAGCCGGTTGACCACCGGGGAGCTGTTTTTT
>.|TRBJ1-5|TRBV11-2|many
CASSQGPYNQPQHF
TGTGCCAGCAGCCAGGGACCTTACAATCAGCCCCAGCATTTT
>.|TRBJ2-1|TRBV5-1|many
CASTLGAYNEQFF
TGCGCCAGCACTCTGGGAGCATACAATGAGCAGTTCTTC
>.|TRBJ2-1|TRBV11-2|.
CASSLAGEEQFF
TGTGCCAGCAGCTTAGCGGGTGAAGAGCAGTTCTTC
>.|TRBJ2-7|TRBV6-2/TRBV6-3|.
CASSILSYEQYF
TGTGCCAGCAGTATTCTCTCCTACGAGCAGTACTTC
>TRBD1|TRBJ1-1|TRBV5-1|.
CASSLARWDRDWNTEAFF
TGCGCCAGCAGCTTGGCTCGGTGGGACAGGGATTGGAACACTGAAGCTTTCTTT
>.|TRBJ2-5|TRBV6-5|few
CASSYSANSHFGRETQYF
TGTGCCAGCAGTTACTCCGCGAACAGCCACTTTGGACGGGAGACCCAGTACTTC
>.|TRBJ2-1|TRBV12-3/TRBV12-4|few
CASSLAGLDEQFF
TGTGCCAGCAGTTTAGCCGGTCTAGATGAGCAGTTCTTC
>TRBD2|TRBJ2-1|TRBV7-9|.
CASTLTSGRGNEQFF
TGTGCCAGCACCTTGACTAGCGGGAGGGGGAATGAGCAGTTCTTC
>.|TRBJ2-7|TRBV19|.
CASSIDRGLNYEQYF
TGTGCCAGTAGTATAGATAGGGGACTTAACTACGAGCAGTACTTC
>TRBD1|TRBJ2-3|TRBV5-1|few
CASSLGYRGSADTQYF
TGCGCCAGCAGCTTGGGTTACAGGGGATCGGCAGATACGCAGTATTTT
>TRBD2|TRBJ2-3|TRBV7-9|.
CASSRRLTSGRAMTDTQYF
TGTGCCAGCAGCCGCAGGCTGACTAGCGGGAGGGCCATGACAGATACGCAGTATTTT
>TRBD2|TRBJ2-1|TRBV4-2|few
CASSQAGGRAGNEQFF
TGTGCCAGCAGCCAAGCTGGCGGGAGGGCCGGAAATGAGCAGTTCTTC
>TRBD2|TRBJ2-7|TRBV6-5|.
CASSPSGLAGTYEQYF
TGTGCCAGCAGCCCATCGGGACTAGCGGGGACCTACGAGCAGTACTTC
>TRBD2|TRBJ2-7|TRBV12-3/TRBV12-4|few
CASSPTSGPYREQYF
TGTGCCAGCAGCCCAACTAGCGGACCCTACCGCGAGCAGTACTTC
>.|TRBJ2-6|TRBV18|.
CASSPPGGANVLTF
TGTGCCAGCTCACCACCGGGCGGGGCCAACGTCCTGACTTTC
>.|TRBJ2-7|TRBV20-1|few
CSVADPYEQYF
TGCAGTGTCGCTGACCCGTACGAGCAGTACTTC
>.|TRBJ2-1|TRBV9|once
CASSWGENDNEQFF
TGTGCCAGTTCCTGGGGGGAGAATGACAATGAGCAGTTCTTC
>TRBD1|TRBJ2-7|TRBV4-1|few
CASSQTGSGSYEQYF
TGCGCCAGCAGCCAGACAGGGTCTGGCTCCTACGAGCAGTACTTC
>.|TRBJ2-1|TRBV6-2/TRBV6-3|many
CASSDPGPGSYNEQFF
TGTGCCAGCAGCGACCCCGGCCCCGGCTCCTACAATGAGCAGTTCTTC
>TRBD1|TRBJ1-1|TRBV24-1|.
CATRSLTGPEAFF
TGTGCCACCAGGTCCCTGACAGGGCCTGAAGCTTTCTTT
>TRBD1|TRBJ2-2|TRBV29-1|.
CSVVKGQGYTGELFF
TGCAGCGTTGTCAAAGGACAGGGGTACACCGGGGAGCTGTTTTTT
>TRBD1|TRBJ1-6|TRBV18|many
CASSPFWDRANSPLHF
TGTGCCAGCTCACCATTTTGGGACAGGGCAAATTCACCCCTCCACTTT
>.|TRBJ1-5|TRBV7-2|many
CASSLGVDRYSNQPQHF
TGTGCCAGCAGCTTAGGAGTGGACCGTTATAGCAATCAGCCCCAGCATTTT
>.|TRBJ2-7|TRBV20-1|.
CSARKVPSSYEQYF
TGCAGTGCTAGGAAGGTCCCGAGCTCCTACGAGCAGTACTTC
>TRBD2|TRBJ2-7|TRBV24-1|.
CATSGTSFSEQYF
TGTGCCACCTCCGGGACTAGTTTTTCCGAGCAGTACTTC
>.|TRBJ2-3|TRBV19|.
CASRDNRPTDTQYF
TGTGCCAGCCGGGACAACAGGCCTACAGATACGCAGTATTTT
>.|TRBJ2-4|TRBV7-3|.
CASSLNNLENIQYF
TGTGCCAGCAGCTTAAACAACCTGGAAAACATTCAGTACTTC
>TRBD2|TRBJ2-5|TRBV7-8|few
CASSSTSGGPPYF
TGTGCCAGCAGCTCCACTAGCGGGGGGCCCCCGTACTTC
>.|TRBJ2-7|TRBV7-9|.
CASSPHRSPAYEQYF
TGTGCCAGCAGCCCCCATCGCAGTCCGGCCTACGAGCAGTACTTC
>.|TRBJ2-1|TRBV7-9|few
CASSNFRGNNEQFF
TGTGCCAGCAGCAACTTTCGGGGCAACAATGAGCAGTTCTTC